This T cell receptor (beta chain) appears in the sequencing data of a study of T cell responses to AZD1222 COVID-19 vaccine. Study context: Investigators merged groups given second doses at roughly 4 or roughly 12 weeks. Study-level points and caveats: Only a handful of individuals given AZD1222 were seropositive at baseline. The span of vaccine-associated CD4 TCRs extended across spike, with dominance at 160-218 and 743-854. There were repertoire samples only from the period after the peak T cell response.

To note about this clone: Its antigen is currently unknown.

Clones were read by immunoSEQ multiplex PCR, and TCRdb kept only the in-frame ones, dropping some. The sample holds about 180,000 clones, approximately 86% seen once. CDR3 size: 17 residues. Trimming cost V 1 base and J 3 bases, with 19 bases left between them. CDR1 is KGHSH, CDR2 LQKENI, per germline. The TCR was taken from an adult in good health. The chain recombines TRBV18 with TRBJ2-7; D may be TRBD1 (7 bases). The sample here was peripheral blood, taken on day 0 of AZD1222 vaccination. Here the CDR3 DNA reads TGTGCCAGCTCACCACGGACAGGCATCGGGGGACTCTACGAGCAGTACTTC. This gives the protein CASSPRTGIGGLYEQYF.